A selection of T cell receptor beta chains follows, all from one sample in a study of T-cell reconstitution after alpha-beta-depleted transplantation in children. TCRdb used MiXCR to reprocess the PCR reads, holding one entry per CDR3 protein. There are a few hundred thousand distinct CDR3 sequences in the sample; about 18% occur only once, and 2.5% to 4% lies in the top ten. Sequenced material: PBMCs from the stem cell graft donor, taken from the stem cell graft. All receptors derive from a human donor who donated a stem cell graft to a child with acute lymphoblastic leukemia. Both conserved end residues are part of each CDR3. The order of the fields is J gene, V gene, D gene, clone size, CDR3 protein, CDR3 DNA. A D gene is named only where the DNA matches it firmly. Clone size is not always given. Where it is, it says once, few, many or a class for expanded clones.

TRBJ2-7 TRBV20-1 TRBD1 few CSAKPPGTGTLQYF TGCAGTGCCAAACCCCCCGGGACAGGGACGCTACAGTACTTC
TRBJ2-5 TRBV13 - few CASSSRDFTFQETQYF TGTGCCAGCAGCTCCCGGGACTTCACCTTCCAAGAGACCCAGTACTTC
TRBJ2-3 TRBV12-3/TRBV12-4 - few CASSLALGGTDTQYF TGTGCCAGCAGTTTAGCATTAGGAGGCACAGATACGCAGTATTTT
TRBJ2-1 TRBV11-3 TRBD2 once CASSPTSGSGGEQFF TGTGCCAGCAGCCCGACTAGCGGGAGTGGCGGTGAGCAGTTCTTC
TRBJ1-5 TRBV5-1 - - CASSLSGAMQPQHF TGCGCCAGCAGCTTGTCGGGGGCCATGCAGCCCCAGCATTTT
TRBJ1-3 TRBV7-9 - - CASSDTGKNSGNTIYF TGTGCCAGCAGCGACACAGGCAAGAACTCTGGAAACACCATATATTTT
TRBJ1-4 TRBV12-3/TRBV12-4 - few CASRHPGAGLNEKLFF TGTGCCAGCAGACACCCCGGGGCAGGGCTTAATGAAAAACTGTTTTTT
TRBJ2-7 TRBV29-1 TRBD2 - CSALRLAGGYEQYF TGCAGCGCGTTGAGACTAGCGGGAGGGTACGAGCAGTACTTC
TRBJ1-1 TRBV15 TRBD1 - CATSRGQGDTEAFF TGTGCCACCAGCCGGGGACAGGGGGACACTGAAGCTTTCTTT
TRBJ2-2 TRBV5-1 TRBD1 - CASSLDGTGSPGELFF TGCGCCAGCAGCCTGGACGGGACAGGGTCCCCCGGGGAGCTGTTTTTT
TRBJ1-5 TRBV16 TRBD1 few CASSQSRDRANQPQHF TGTGCCAGCAGCCAATCGAGGGACAGGGCTAATCAGCCCCAGCATTTT
TRBJ2-1 TRBV5-5 TRBD1 - CASSLMRDRGGSYNEQFF TGTGCCAGCAGCTTGATGAGGGACAGGGGAGGGTCCTACAATGAGCAGTTCTTC
TRBJ1-5 TRBV6-5 - few CASSPDRNSNQPQHF TGTGCCAGCAGCCCTGACAGAAATAGCAATCAGCCCCAGCATTTT
TRBJ2-1 TRBV11-3 - - CASSLVGTPDNEQFF TGTGCCAGCAGCTTAGTAGGGACACCAGACAATGAGCAGTTCTTC
TRBJ2-7 TRBV20-1 TRBD2 - CSARDLTSGFFYEQYF TGCAGTGCTAGAGATCTCACTAGCGGATTCTTCTACGAGCAGTACTTC
TRBJ2-3 TRBV18 - few CASSPDFGTDTQYF TGTGCCAGCTCACCGGACTTTGGAACAGATACGCAGTATTTT
TRBJ2-2 TRBV11-2 - - CASSPPAVLAGTGELFF TGTGCCAGCAGCCCGCCTGCGGTCCTAGCTGGTACCGGGGAGCTGTTTTTT
TRBJ2-3 TRBV12-3/TRBV12-4 TRBD1 - CASIRTGALGTDTQYF TGTGCCAGCATTCGAACAGGGGCCCTCGGCACAGATACGCAGTATTTT
TRBJ1-2 TRBV20-1 - few CSATIGVFNYGYTF TGCAGTGCCACAATTGGGGTTTTTAACTATGGCTACACCTTC
TRBJ1-1 TRBV20-1 TRBD1 - CSAPTGGGVNTEAFF TGCAGTGCTCCTACAGGGGGGGGAGTGAACACTGAAGCTTTCTTT
TRBJ2-1 TRBV10-3 TRBD2 few CAISESWTSGRPSSYNEQFF TGTGCCATCAGTGAGAGCTGGACTAGCGGGAGGCCGAGCTCCTACAATGAGCAGTTCTTC
TRBJ2-7 TRBV20-1 - - CSAGDSTSHEQYF TGCAGTGCTGGGGACAGCACTAGCCACGAGCAGTACTTC
TRBJ2-2 TRBV10-3 TRBD1 - CAISGPGQGMPELFF TGTGCCATCAGTGGGCCGGGACAGGGGATGCCGGAGCTGTTTTTT
TRBJ2-7 TRBV7-9 TRBD2 few CASSSSPAGDYEQYF TGTGCCAGCAGCTCCAGTCCCGCGGGGGACTACGAGCAGTACTTC
TRBJ2-2 TRBV5-5 TRBD1 few CASSLFTGGNTGELFF TGTGCCAGCAGCTTGTTTACAGGGGGGAACACCGGGGAGCTGTTTTTT
TRBJ2-1 TRBV20-1 TRBD2 few CSAKRTGTRSSEQFF TGCAGTGCTAAGAGAACCGGGACTAGGTCTTCTGAGCAGTTCTTC
TRBJ2-1 TRBV6-2/TRBV6-3 TRBD2 few CASRIPPKTSGRFSEQFF TGTGCCAGCAGAATCCCCCCGAAGACTAGCGGGAGATTTAGTGAGCAGTTCTTC
TRBJ1-1 TRBV6-5 - - CASSYVSMGTEAFF TGTGCCAGCAGTTACGTCAGTATGGGCACTGAAGCTTTCTTT
TRBJ2-5 TRBV6-5 TRBD2 few CASRLAGAQQTQYF TGTGCCAGCAGATTAGCGGGAGCTCAACAGACCCAGTACTTC
TRBJ2-1 TRBV7-3 TRBD2 many CASSSASGAYNEQFF TGTGCCAGCAGCTCGGCTAGCGGAGCGTACAATGAGCAGTTCTTC
TRBJ1-5 TRBV12-3/TRBV12-4 TRBD1 once CASSKTGVGNQPQHF TGTGCCAGCAGTAAAACAGGGGTAGGCAATCAGCCCCAGCATTTT
TRBJ2-1 TRBV5-6 - few CASRKDGNYNEQFF TGTGCCAGCAGGAAGGACGGAAACTACAATGAGCAGTTCTTC
TRBJ2-7 TRBV4-2 - few CASSQGGTSRYEQYF TGTGCCAGCAGCCAAGGCGGTACTTCCCGCTACGAGCAGTACTTC
TRBJ2-7 TRBV5-5 TRBD1 - CASSLGTGGRYF TGTGCCAGCAGCTTGGGGACAGGGGGCCGGTACTTC
TRBJ2-3 TRBV7-8 TRBD2 - CASSLSGLAGGDTQYF TGTGCCAGCAGCCTCTCGGGACTAGCGGGAGGAGATACGCAGTATTTT
TRBJ1-3 TRBV6-1 - - CASTTGSSGNTIYF TGTGCCAGCACGACAGGCAGCTCTGGAAACACCATATATTTT
TRBJ1-5 TRBV20-1 - - CSAIPHSSWGQPQHF TGCAGTGCTATCCCGCACTCATCGTGGGGGCAGCCCCAGCATTTT
TRBJ1-3 TRBV12-3/TRBV12-4 - - CASSLFPGDGNTIYF TGTGCCAGCAGTTTATTTCCAGGGGATGGAAACACCATATATTTT
TRBJ1-3 TRBV30 TRBD1 few CAWSDLGQEDTIYF TGTGCCTGGAGTGACCTAGGACAGGAGGACACCATATATTTT
TRBJ1-1 TRBV10-1 - - CASSDTTNTEAFF TGCGCCAGCAGCGATACGACGAACACTGAAGCTTTCTTT
TRBJ2-7 TRBV6-5 - few CASVINQGSSYEQYF TGTGCCAGCGTTATAAATCAGGGTAGCTCCTACGAGCAGTACTTC
TRBJ2-7 TRBV27 TRBD2 few CASSLQLAGVGYEQYF TGTGCCAGCAGTTTACAGCTAGCGGGAGTAGGATACGAGCAGTACTTC
TRBJ2-2 TRBV20-1 - few CSASRGGTLNTGELFF TGCAGTGCTAGCCGCGGCGGAACCCTGAACACCGGGGAGCTGTTTTTT
TRBJ1-1 TRBV12-3/TRBV12-4 - - CASSLALLPLNTEAFF TGTGCCAGCAGTTTAGCGCTGCTGCCTCTGAACACTGAAGCTTTCTTT
TRBJ1-5 TRBV3-1 - - CASRRGLGNQPQHF TGTGCCAGCCGGAGAGGGCTCGGCAATCAGCCCCAGCATTTT
TRBJ2-7 TRBV7-9 - - CASSYASQVYEQYF TGTGCCAGCAGCTATGCCTCGCAGGTTTACGAGCAGTACTTC
TRBJ2-6 TRBV12-3/TRBV12-4 - - CASSRDSPYVLTF TGTGCCAGCAGCCGGGACTCACCTTACGTCCTGACTTTC
TRBJ2-5 TRBV7-9 - few CASSHQQRGETQYF TGTGCCAGCAGCCACCAACAACGGGGAGAGACCCAGTACTTC
TRBJ2-2 TRBV20-1 - - CSARPRDGELFF TGCAGTGCTAGACCAAGGGACGGGGAGCTGTTTTTT